The next 2 T cell receptor beta chains were all read from a single sample in a study of human T cells and chemical hapten exposure. Each CDR3 protein gets one entry after TCRdb re-called the RACE reads with MiXCR. The sample shows around 99,000 distinct CDR3 sequences, roughly a tenth of them seen only once. Time point specified: patch test 2, 6 weeks after DPC sensitization. Specified treatment: therapeutic diphenylcyclopropenone sensitization with weekly scalp DPC. Here the sequenced sample was whole blood, taken in connection with sensitization to the hapten diphenylcyclopropenone (DPC). These receptors originate from a woman aged 40-49 years with alopecia areata. Some clones in this sample may be carry-over from other donors' samples.

This clonotype was recorded at least ten times. The gene calls are TRBV7-8 and TRBJ1-1; D is possibly TRBD1 (5 bases). Trimming shortened V by 2 bases and J by 4 bases, and 17 bases separated the two germline ends. The CDR3 has 16 residues. Germline CDR1 SGHVS, CDR2 FQNEAQ. CDR3 DNA: TGTGCCAGCAGCTTAATGGATAGGACAATGGGCACTGAAGCTTTCTTT. Residues: CASSLMDRTMGTEAFF.

The gene calls are TRBV2 and TRBJ1-4; D unclear. This CDR3 comprises 14 residues. With 7 bases removed from V and 1 base from J, the gap between germline ends came to 10 bases. CDR1 and CDR2 (germline): SNHLY, FYNNEI. DNA of the CDR3: TGTGCCAGCAAAAGGAGCGGAACTAATGAAAAACTGTTTTTT. Protein sequence: CASKRSGTNEKLFF.